The table lists the clone carrying this TCR beta chain with a count of one. The data stem from a study of T cell changes during pregnancy in multiple sclerosis. Some clones are missing from TCRdb's copy, which holds only in-frame ones; the method was immunoSEQ multiplex PCR. Of around 70,000 clones detected, 80% to 95% appear once; the ten largest clones hold approximately 2%. The CDR3 extends over 18 amino acids. The germline V gene has CDR1 SGHNT and CDR2 YYREEE (reference sequence). J lost 0 bases, V lost 1 base, and 7 bases had no gene match. Sequences were derived from peripheral blood, sampled in the second trimester of pregnancy. The TCR sequence derives from a female donor with multiple sclerosis, enrolled in a pregnancy study. V and J are TRBV5-4 and TRBJ1-6, with TRBD1 identical over 7 bases. CDR3 protein: CASSLKGAASSYNSPLHF. CDR3 nucleotides: TGTGCCAGCAGCTTGAAGGGGGCGGCCAGCTCCTATAATTCACCCCTCCACTTT.